The clone carrying this T cell receptor beta chain has a handful of counts. Germline CDR1 SNHLY, CDR2 FYNNEI. The junction had 1 base not matched to a gene; V was cut back by 9 bases and J by 0 bases. The CDR3 covers 12 residues. This sample was taken from a study of human T cells and chemical hapten exposure. TCRdb redid the calling of the RACE reads with MiXCR, one entry per CDR3 protein. Of tens of thousands of distinct CDR3 sequences listed, 8% to 10% are singletons. Time point reported: pre-sensitization, week 0. Treatment reported: therapeutic diphenylcyclopropenone sensitization with weekly scalp DPC.

Source: whole blood, taken in connection with sensitization to the hapten diphenylcyclopropenone (DPC). The clonotype was recovered from a middle-aged man with alopecia areata. Some clones in this sample may be carry-over from other donors' samples. The chain joins TRBV2 to TRBJ1-1, with TRBD1 matching over 7 bases. CDR3 protein: CARGQMNTEAFF. The CDR3, as DNA: TGTGCCAGGGGACAGATGAACACTGAAGCTTTCTTT.